Reported below is one T cell receptor (beta chain). Antigen: not known. This record comes from a study of cytotoxic CD8 clonotypes in ibrutinib-treated CLL. Overall study results and limits: The clonality rise at ibrutinib response reflected private clonotype expansion.

TCRdb's copy holds only in-frame clones and misses some; the assay was immunoSEQ multiplex PCR. The sample includes around 200,000 clones, 75% to 80% of them seen just once. Germline V lookup: CDR1 SGHTA, CDR2 FQGNSA. The V and J ends lost 5 bases and 0 bases respectively, with 14 bases between them. This CDR3 comprises 16 residues. The J gene is TRBJ1-3, the V gene TRBV7-2; the D gene is possibly TRBD1 (5 bases). The source material was PBMCs, sampled after 12 months of ibrutinib treatment. This sequence was found in a human donor with chronic lymphocytic leukemia. The CDR3 protein is CASSEGLPASGNTIYF. CDR3 nucleotides: TGTGCCAGCAGCGAGGGACTGCCGGCCTCTGGAAACACCATATATTTT.